This is a list of T cell receptor beta chains from one sample in a study of blood T cell repertoires in COVID-19. This table comes from immunoSEQ multiplex PCR, and its TCRdb copy is limited to in-frame clones, with some not included. The data hold 65,000 or so clones, with around 66% observed a single time. Material: PBMCs or T cells enriched from blood (not recorded which). The receptors derive from a woman aged 55-69 years who had been exposed to COVID-19. CDR3s include the opening cysteine and the closing phenylalanine or tryptophan. A D gene is named only where the DNA matches it firmly. Clone size is not always given. Where it is, it says once, few, many or a class for expanded clones.

j_gene: TRBJ2-1; d_gene: NA; abundance: NA; v_gene: TRBV5-1; CDR3nt: TGCGCCAGCAGCTTACAGGGAGCTTCCTACAATGAGCAGTTCTTC; CDR3aa: CASSLQGASYNEQFF
j_gene: TRBJ2-7; d_gene: NA; abundance: NA; v_gene: TRBV7-3; CDR3nt: TGTGCCAGCAGCTTAACAGGGACTTCCTACGAGCAGTACTTC; CDR3aa: CASSLTGTSYEQYF
j_gene: TRBJ2-2; d_gene: TRBD1; abundance: NA; v_gene: TRBV5-1; CDR3nt: TGCGCCAGCAGGCGGCCAGGGGGCCCCCGGGAGCTGTTTTTT; CDR3aa: CASRRPGGPRELFF
j_gene: TRBJ2-5; d_gene: TRBD1; abundance: NA; v_gene: TRBV9; CDR3nt: TGTGCCAGCAGCCCCCAGGGACAGGGGGAAGAGACCCAGTACTTC; CDR3aa: CASSPQGQGEETQYF
j_gene: TRBJ2-4; d_gene: NA; abundance: NA; v_gene: TRBV15; CDR3nt: TGTGCCACCAGCTACCCGACAGGTCTAGCCAAAAACATTCAGTACTTC; CDR3aa: CATSYPTGLAKNIQYF
j_gene: TRBJ2-4; d_gene: TRBD1; abundance: few; v_gene: TRBV5-4; CDR3nt: TGTGCCAGCAGCTTACAGGGGCCCAAAAACATTCAGTACTTC; CDR3aa: CASSLQGPKNIQYF
j_gene: TRBJ1-2; d_gene: TRBD1; abundance: few; v_gene: TRBV6-2/TRBV6-3; CDR3nt: TGTGCCAGCAGTTCGGAGGGACAGCGAAACTATGGCTACACCTTC; CDR3aa: CASSSEGQRNYGYTF
j_gene: TRBJ2-7; d_gene: NA; abundance: NA; v_gene: TRBV4-3; CDR3nt: TGCGCCAGCAGCCAGGCCCGACGGGACTACGAGCAGTACTTC; CDR3aa: CASSQARRDYEQYF
j_gene: TRBJ1-1; d_gene: NA; abundance: NA; v_gene: TRBV28; CDR3nt: TGTGCCAGCAGTCCCAACGGTGGGAACACTGAAGCTTTCTTT; CDR3aa: CASSPNGGNTEAFF
j_gene: TRBJ1-5; d_gene: TRBD1; abundance: NA; v_gene: TRBV6-5; CDR3nt: TGTGCCAGTACCCAGGGGGCGAGTCAGCCCCAGCATTTT; CDR3aa: CASTQGASQPQHF
j_gene: TRBJ1-4; d_gene: NA; abundance: NA; v_gene: TRBV9; CDR3nt: TGTGCCAGCAGCCCCGGGCAGGGAGGTGAAAAACTGTTTTTT; CDR3aa: CASSPGQGGEKLFF
j_gene: TRBJ2-3; d_gene: TRBD1; abundance: NA; v_gene: TRBV7-3; CDR3nt: TGTGCCAGCAGCTTCGGGACAGGGACAGATACGCAGTATTTT; CDR3aa: CASSFGTGTDTQYF
j_gene: TRBJ1-6; d_gene: NA; abundance: NA; v_gene: TRBV5-1; CDR3nt: TGCGCCAGCAGCTTGGTTGGGGCTGGAAATAATTCACCCCTCCACTTT; CDR3aa: CASSLVGAGNNSPLHF
j_gene: TRBJ2-3; d_gene: NA; abundance: NA; v_gene: TRBV28; CDR3nt: TGTGCCAGCAACTTGAGTAGCGGCGGTAGACCAGATACGCAGTATTTT; CDR3aa: CASNLSSGGRPDTQYF
j_gene: TRBJ2-5; d_gene: NA; abundance: once; v_gene: TRBV30; CDR3nt: TGTGCCTGGGGGGGGGCCACCCAGTACTTC; CDR3aa: CAWGGATQYF
j_gene: TRBJ1-1; d_gene: NA; abundance: NA; v_gene: TRBV5-1; CDR3nt: TGCGCCAGCAGCTTCCCGGGATCGGGCACTGAAACTTTCTTT; CDR3aa: CASSFPGSGTETFF
j_gene: TRBJ2-1; d_gene: NA; abundance: NA; v_gene: TRBV28; CDR3nt: TGTGCCAGCAGTTTATTCTCCCCGAGAGAGCAGTTCTTC; CDR3aa: CASSLFSPREQFF
j_gene: TRBJ2-7; d_gene: TRBD1; abundance: NA; v_gene: TRBV18; CDR3nt: TGTGCCAGCTCACTGGGACAGGGGATCCCCTACGAGCAGTACTTC; CDR3aa: CASSLGQGIPYEQYF
j_gene: TRBJ1-5; d_gene: NA; abundance: NA; v_gene: TRBV10-3; CDR3nt: TGTGCCATCAGTGAATCCCCTTTAGGGGGAAATCAGCCCCAGCATTTT; CDR3aa: CAISESPLGGNQPQHF
j_gene: TRBJ2-1; d_gene: TRBD1; abundance: NA; v_gene: TRBV25-1; CDR3nt: TGTGCCAGCAGTGAAGAGGGGACAGGGGTTTACAATGAGCAGTTCTTC; CDR3aa: CASSEEGTGVYNEQFF
j_gene: TRBJ2-5; d_gene: TRBD2; abundance: NA; v_gene: TRBV7-3; CDR3nt: TGTGCCAGCAGCCGAGGGACTACAGAGACCCAGTACTTC; CDR3aa: CASSRGTTETQYF
j_gene: TRBJ1-5; d_gene: NA; abundance: NA; v_gene: TRBV24-1; CDR3nt: TGTGCCACCAGTGATCCCTTAGACACTCAGCCCCAGCATTTT; CDR3aa: CATSDPLDTQPQHF
j_gene: TRBJ2-3; d_gene: NA; abundance: NA; v_gene: TRBV2; CDR3nt: TGTGCCAGCAGTGAAGACGGTCGGGGTACGCAGTATTTT; CDR3aa: CASSEDGRGTQYF
j_gene: TRBJ1-5; d_gene: NA; abundance: NA; v_gene: TRBV6-4; CDR3nt: TGTGCCAGCAGTGACTGGCCAGGGGTCCAGCCCCAGCATTTT; CDR3aa: CASSDWPGVQPQHF
j_gene: TRBJ2-1; d_gene: NA; abundance: few; v_gene: TRBV24-1; CDR3nt: TGTGCCACAACAGAAGGGAGTCGAGGGAATGAGCAGTTCTTC; CDR3aa: CATTEGSRGNEQFF
j_gene: TRBJ1-2; d_gene: NA; abundance: many; v_gene: TRBV28; CDR3nt: TGTGCCAGCAGTTTCCAGGGCGACTTCTATGGCTACACCTTC; CDR3aa: CASSFQGDFYGYTF
j_gene: TRBJ1-4; d_gene: NA; abundance: NA; v_gene: TRBV11-2; CDR3nt: TGTGCCAGCAGCTCCGGGGGAACCAGAGGCGAAAAACTGTTTTTT; CDR3aa: CASSSGGTRGEKLFF
j_gene: TRBJ2-7; d_gene: TRBD2; abundance: NA; v_gene: TRBV3-1/TRBV3-2; CDR3nt: TGTGCCAGCAGCCAAGAGGGCCTAGCGGGAGGCTACGAGCAGTACTTC; CDR3aa: CASSQEGLAGGYEQYF
j_gene: TRBJ1-4; d_gene: NA; abundance: NA; v_gene: TRBV30; CDR3nt: TGTGCCTGGAGTAGAGGCGGGCCGGTTAATGAAAAACTGTTTTTT; CDR3aa: CAWSRGGPVNEKLFF
j_gene: TRBJ1-1; d_gene: TRBD1; abundance: NA; v_gene: TRBV19; CDR3nt: TGTGCCAGTAGTACACCGGGACAGAAGAACACTGAAGCTTTCTTT; CDR3aa: CASSTPGQKNTEAFF
j_gene: TRBJ2-7; d_gene: NA; abundance: NA; v_gene: TRBV5-1; CDR3nt: TGCGCCAGCAGTCGACAGGCCGAGGGGAGCGAGCAGTACTTC; CDR3aa: CASSRQAEGSEQYF
j_gene: TRBJ1-4; d_gene: TRBD1; abundance: NA; v_gene: TRBV7-2; CDR3nt: TGTGCCAGCAGCCCAGGACAGGGTCTCGAAAAACTGTTTTTT; CDR3aa: CASSPGQGLEKLFF
j_gene: TRBJ2-2; d_gene: NA; abundance: NA; v_gene: TRBV28; CDR3nt: TGTGCCAGCAGTTTATTAGCGTTGAACACCGGGGAGCTGTTTTTT; CDR3aa: CASSLLALNTGELFF
j_gene: TRBJ1-1; d_gene: NA; abundance: NA; v_gene: TRBV11-2; CDR3nt: TGTGCCAGCAGCCGTAAACAGAACACTGAAGCTTTCTTT; CDR3aa: CASSRKQNTEAFF
j_gene: TRBJ1-2; d_gene: TRBD1; abundance: NA; v_gene: TRBV9; CDR3nt: TGTGCCAGCAGCGTAGGCCGGGACAGGGCCCTGTACACCTTC; CDR3aa: CASSVGRDRALYTF
j_gene: TRBJ1-4; d_gene: NA; abundance: few; v_gene: TRBV7-6; CDR3nt: TGTGCCAGCAGCATAAGGGGGGGGGCTAATGAAAAACTGTTTTTT; CDR3aa: CASSIRGGANEKLFF
j_gene: TRBJ2-5; d_gene: NA; abundance: NA; v_gene: TRBV6-2/TRBV6-3; CDR3nt: TGTGCCAGCAGTTACTCGAGATTAGAAAGTTACTTC; CDR3aa: CASSYSRLESYF
j_gene: TRBJ2-5; d_gene: NA; abundance: NA; v_gene: TRBV19; CDR3nt: TGTGCCAGTAGTATCAGTCAGACCCAGTACTTC; CDR3aa: CASSISQTQYF
j_gene: TRBJ2-2; d_gene: TRBD2; abundance: NA; v_gene: TRBV5-1; CDR3nt: TGCGCCAGCAGCTTGAATCTAGCGGGAGATACCGGGGAGCTGTTTTTT; CDR3aa: CASSLNLAGDTGELFF
j_gene: TRBJ1-2; d_gene: NA; abundance: NA; v_gene: TRBV9; CDR3nt: TGTGCCAGCAGCGTAGTCCAGGGCTCTGGCTACACCTTC; CDR3aa: CASSVVQGSGYTF
j_gene: TRBJ1-6; d_gene: NA; abundance: NA; v_gene: TRBV11-2; CDR3nt: TGTGCCAGCAGCCCACGGCGGGGGGCAGATAATTCACCCCTCCACTTT; CDR3aa: CASSPRRGADNSPLHF